The 14 T cell receptor beta chains presented below share a single source sample, sequenced in a study of blood T cell repertoires in COVID-19. TCRdb's copy holds only in-frame clones and misses some; the assay was immunoSEQ multiplex PCR. The sample holds about 290,000 clones; roughly 89% are singletons and the top ten take about 1.7%. The sample comprised PBMCs or T cells enriched from blood (not recorded which). The receptors shown here come from a middle-aged woman who had recovered from COVID-19.

Only one count was recorded for this clone. The chain employs TRBV9 and TRBJ1-6; D gene ambiguous. CDR3 size: 15 residues. Germline CDR1 reads SGDLS; CDR2 reads YYNGEE. Trimming pared 0 bases from V and 7 bases from J, leaving 11 bases between. CDR3 bases: TGTGCCAGCAGCGTAGTGGCACTGGAGAATTCACCCCTCCACTTT. Residues: CASSVVALENSPLHF.

This CDR3 is CASSVDRGYGYTF. The CDR3 bases are TGTGCCAGCAGTGTGGACAGGGGGTATGGCTACACCTTC. J is TRBJ1-2 and V is TRBV2; 10 nucleotides match TRBD1. V lost 4 bases and J lost 5; bases outside the gene matches: 1. Per germline, CDR1 SNHLY and CDR2 FYNNEI. This CDR3 region has 13 residues. Drawing the rest from reference TRBV2 and TRBJ1-2, the complete variable domain is EPEVTQTPSHQVTQMGQEVILRCVPISNHLYFYWYRQILGQKVEFLVSFYNNEISEKSEIFDDQFSVERPDGSNFTLKIRSTKLEDSAMYFCASSVDRGYGYTFGSGTRLTVV.

V gene TRBV20-1 combines with J gene TRBJ1-5; 10 positions agree with TRBD1. Germline V gives CDR1 DFQATT, CDR2 SNEGSKA (reference sequence). V shed 5 bases and J 11 bases; nucleotides not matched to a gene: 3. There are 11 residues in the CDR3. The CDR3 region has the DNA TGCAGTGCTTGGACAGGGGGGACCCAGCATTTT. It is translated as CSAWTGGTQHF.

This clone was picked up one time. The rearrangement joins TRBV19 to TRBJ1-5; tentative D call: TRBD1 (5 bases). The CDR3 covers 14 residues. CDR1 and CDR2 from the germline V gene are LNHDA and SQIVND (reference sequence). V dropped 9 bases and J dropped 0 bases, with 12 bases sitting between them. In DNA form, the CDR3 reads TGTGCCAGCACGGACACGTATAGCAATCAGCCCCAGCATTTT. It yields the protein CASTDTYSNQPQHF. Full variable domain (outside the CDR3, taken from reference TRBV19 and TRBJ1-5): DGGITQSPKYLFRKEGQNVTLSCEQNLNHDAMYWYRQDPGQGLRLIYYSQIVNDFQKGDIAEGYSVSREKKESFPLTVTSAQKNPTAFYLCASTDTYSNQPQHFGDGTRLSIL.

The gene calls are TRBV7-2 and TRBJ1-6; D not certain. Trimming removed 2 bases from V and 7 bases from J, with 12 bases in between. The CDR3 loop spans 15 amino acids. The germline gives CDR1 SGHTA, CDR2 FQGNSA. CDR3 DNA: TGTGCCAGCAGCTTATTTTACAGTGGAAATTCACCCCTCCACTTT. Residues: CASSLFYSGNSPLHF.

The chain uses TRBV7-3 and TRBJ2-1; D might be TRBD2 (6 bases). With 5 bases removed from V and 0 bases from J, the gap between germline ends came to 11 bases. The germline gives CDR1 SGHTA, CDR2 FQGTGA. The CDR3 sequence is 15 residues long. The CDR3: CASSILGGSYNEQFF. CDR3 nucleotides: TGTGCCAGCAGCATTCTCGGGGGCTCCTACAATGAGCAGTTCTTC.

This chain joins TRBV20-1 and TRBJ1-2, with D possibly being TRBD1 (5 bases). The V and J ends lost 3 bases and 3 bases respectively, with 11 bases between them. Per germline, CDR1 DFQATT and CDR2 SNEGSKA (reference sequence). The CDR3 has 13 residues. As DNA, the CDR3 is TGCAGTGCTAGTTACAGGCTCGACTATGGCTACACCTTC. It encodes CSASYRLDYGYTF.

This clone was counted a few times. The CDR3 DNA reads as TGTGCCAGCAGCCGGACAGCCTACGAGCAGTACTTC. Translating it yields CASSRTAYEQYF. The rearrangement links TRBV3-1 (or the pseudogene TRBV3-2) to TRBJ2-7, with D maybe TRBD1 (6 bases). The CDR3 has 12 residues. Germline V lookup: CDR1 LGHDT, CDR2 YNNKEL (reference sequence). Between the trimmed V and J ends, which lost 4 bases and 2 bases, there was a span of 6 bases.

V gene TRBV30 combines with J gene TRBJ1-5, with D uncertain. Trimming left V 2 bases short and J 2 bases short, with 10 bases between. The CDR3 covers 14 residues. In germline, CDR1 is GTSNPN, CDR2 SVGIG (reference sequence). This CDR3 is CAWSMMGGNQPQHF. The CDR3 region has the DNA TGTGCCTGGAGTATGATGGGAGGCAATCAGCCCCAGCATTTT.

The V and J genes are TRBV5-6 and TRBJ1-5, with D tentatively TRBD1 (5 bases). Germline assignment: CDR1 SGHDT and CDR2 YYEEEE. The length of the CDR3 is 18 residues. V was pared by 1 base and J by 3 bases, with 20 bases between. CDR3 nucleotides: TGTGCCAGCAGCTTGAAATCTCCCGTGGGGCTGGACAATCAGCCCCAGCATTTT. This encodes CASSLKSPVGLDNQPQHF.

The rearrangement uses TRBV5-1 and TRBJ1-1; D is unclear. V gave up 1 base and J gave up 0 bases, with 10 bases separating them. The length of the CDR3 is 15 residues. Germline V gene sequence: CDR1 SGHRS, CDR2 YFSETQ. The CDR3 region is CASSLTPDMNTEAFF. CDR3 DNA: TGCGCCAGCAGCTTGACTCCCGATATGAACACTGAAGCTTTCTTT.

The chain has TRBV7-2 and TRBJ2-7; 7 nucleotides agree with TRBD2. Germline V gene data show CDR1 as SGHTA and CDR2 as FQGNSA. The CDR3 has 16 residues. V was clipped by 5 bases and J by 1 base; unmatched bases: 11. DNA of the CDR3: TGTGCCAGCAGCCCTCCTAGCGGACCCAGGTCCTACGAGCAGTACTTC. It specifies CASSPPSGPRSYEQYF.

The J gene is TRBJ2-7, the V gene TRBV11-2; 7 bases line up with TRBD1. The junction had 8 bases not matched to a gene; V was cut back by 5 bases and J by 4 bases. This CDR3 has 14 amino acids. Germline V gives CDR1 SGHAT, CDR2 FQNNGV. CDR3 sequence (DNA): TGTGCCAGCAGCCCGACGGGACAGATGTACGAGCAGTACTTC. This translates into CASSPTGQMYEQYF.

The V and J genes are TRBV5-7 and TRBJ1-2, with D possibly TRBD1 on 5 matching bases. TRBV5-7 is filed as an ORF, its function uncertain. This CDR3 contains 16 residues. Between the trimmed V and J ends, which lost 0 bases and 0 bases, there was a span of 12 bases. As DNA, the CDR3 is TGTGCCAGCAGCTTGGCCCAACAGGCCCCTAACTATGGCTACACCTTC. Protein sequence: CASSLAQQAPNYGYTF.